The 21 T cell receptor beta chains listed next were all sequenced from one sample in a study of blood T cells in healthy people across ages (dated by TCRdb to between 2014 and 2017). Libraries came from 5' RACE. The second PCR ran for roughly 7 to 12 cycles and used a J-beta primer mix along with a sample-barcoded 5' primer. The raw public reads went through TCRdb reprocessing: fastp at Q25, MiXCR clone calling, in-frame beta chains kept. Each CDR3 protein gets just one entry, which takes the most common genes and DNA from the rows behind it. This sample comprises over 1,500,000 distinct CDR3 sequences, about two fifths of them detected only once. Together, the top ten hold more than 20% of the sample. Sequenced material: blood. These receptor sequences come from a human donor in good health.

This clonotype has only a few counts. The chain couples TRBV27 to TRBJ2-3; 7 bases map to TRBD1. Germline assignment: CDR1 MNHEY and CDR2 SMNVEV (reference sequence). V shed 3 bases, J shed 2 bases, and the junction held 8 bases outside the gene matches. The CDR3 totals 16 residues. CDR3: CASSFRDSSYTDTQYF. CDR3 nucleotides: TGTGCCAGCAGTTTCCGGGACAGCTCTTACACAGATACGCAGTATTTT.

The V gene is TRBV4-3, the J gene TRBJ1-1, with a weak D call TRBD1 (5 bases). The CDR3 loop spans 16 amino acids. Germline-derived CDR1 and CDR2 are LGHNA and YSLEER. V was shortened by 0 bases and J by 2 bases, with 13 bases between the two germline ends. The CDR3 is CASSQETGGFNTEAFF. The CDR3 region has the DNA TGCGCCAGCAGCCAAGAAACCGGGGGGTTCAACACTGAAGCTTTCTTT.

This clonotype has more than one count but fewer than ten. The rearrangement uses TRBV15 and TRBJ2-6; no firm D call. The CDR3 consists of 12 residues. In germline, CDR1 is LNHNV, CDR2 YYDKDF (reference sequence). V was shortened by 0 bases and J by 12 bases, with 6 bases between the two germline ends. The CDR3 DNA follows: TGTGCCACCAGCAGAGATAGTGGCGTCCTGACTTTC. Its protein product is CATSRDSGVLTF.

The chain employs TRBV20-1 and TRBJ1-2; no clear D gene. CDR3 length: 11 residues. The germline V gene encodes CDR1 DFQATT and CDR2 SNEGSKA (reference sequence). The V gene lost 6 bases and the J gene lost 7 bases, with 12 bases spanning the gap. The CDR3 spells CSAAPAVGYTF. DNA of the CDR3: TGCAGTGCCGCTCCTGCAGTTGGCTACACCTTC.

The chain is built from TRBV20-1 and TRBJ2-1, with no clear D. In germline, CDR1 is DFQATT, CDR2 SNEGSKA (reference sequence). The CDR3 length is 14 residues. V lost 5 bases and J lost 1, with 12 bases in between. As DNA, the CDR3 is TGCAGTGCTGAAGGCGGCGGATCCTACAATGAGCAGTTCTTC. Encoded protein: CSAEGGGSYNEQFF.

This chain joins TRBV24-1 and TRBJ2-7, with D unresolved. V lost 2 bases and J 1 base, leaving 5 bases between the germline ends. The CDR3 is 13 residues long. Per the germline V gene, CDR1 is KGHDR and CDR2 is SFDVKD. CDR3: CATSDSVSYEQYF. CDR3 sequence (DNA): TGTGCCACCAGTGATTCGGTATCCTACGAGCAGTACTTC.

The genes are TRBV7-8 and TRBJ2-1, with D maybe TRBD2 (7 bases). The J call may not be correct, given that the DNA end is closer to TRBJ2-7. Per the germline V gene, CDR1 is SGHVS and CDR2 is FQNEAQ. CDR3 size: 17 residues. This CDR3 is CASSLARNVGGRREQYF. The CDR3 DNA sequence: TGTGCCAGCAGCTTAGCGCGTAATGTCGGGGGGCGCCGCGAGCAGTACTTC.

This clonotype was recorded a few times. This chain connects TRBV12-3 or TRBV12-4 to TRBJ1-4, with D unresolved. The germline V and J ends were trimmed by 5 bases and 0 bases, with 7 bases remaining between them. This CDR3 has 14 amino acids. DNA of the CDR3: TGTGCCAGCAGTGGAACGTCAACTAATGAAAAACTGTTTTTT. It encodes CASSGTSTNEKLFF.

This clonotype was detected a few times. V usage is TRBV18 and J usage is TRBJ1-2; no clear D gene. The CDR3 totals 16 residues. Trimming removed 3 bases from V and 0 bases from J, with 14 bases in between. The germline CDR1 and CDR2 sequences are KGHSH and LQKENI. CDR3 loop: CASSPYDPRANYGYTF. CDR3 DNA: TGTGCCAGCTCACCTTACGACCCGAGGGCTAACTATGGCTACACCTTC.

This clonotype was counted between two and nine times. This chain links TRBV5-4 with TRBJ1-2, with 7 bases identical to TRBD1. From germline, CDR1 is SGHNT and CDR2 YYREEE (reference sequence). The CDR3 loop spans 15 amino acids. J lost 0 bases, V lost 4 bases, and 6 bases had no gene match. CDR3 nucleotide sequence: TGTGCCAGCAGCAACGACAGGGCAGCTAACTATGGCTACACCTTC. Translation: CASSNDRAANYGYTF.

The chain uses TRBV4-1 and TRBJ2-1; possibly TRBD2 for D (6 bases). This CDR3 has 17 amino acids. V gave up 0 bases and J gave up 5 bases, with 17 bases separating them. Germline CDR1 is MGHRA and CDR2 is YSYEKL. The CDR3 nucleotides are TGCGCCAGCAGCCAAGATCACGGGGGAAGGACGCACAATGAGCAGTTCTTC. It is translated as CASSQDHGGRTHNEQFF.

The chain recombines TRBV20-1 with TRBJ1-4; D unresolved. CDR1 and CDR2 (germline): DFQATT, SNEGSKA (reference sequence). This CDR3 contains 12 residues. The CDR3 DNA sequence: TGCGGTATCGGCGGGACTAATGAAAAACTGTTTTTT. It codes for CGIGGTNEKLFF.

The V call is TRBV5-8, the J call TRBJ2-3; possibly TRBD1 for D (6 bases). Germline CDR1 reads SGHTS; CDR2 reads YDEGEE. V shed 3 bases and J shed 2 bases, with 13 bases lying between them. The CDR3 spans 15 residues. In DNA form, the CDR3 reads TGTGCCAGCAGCTCCTGGACAGAAATCACAGATACGCAGTATTTT. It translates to CASSSWTEITDTQYF.

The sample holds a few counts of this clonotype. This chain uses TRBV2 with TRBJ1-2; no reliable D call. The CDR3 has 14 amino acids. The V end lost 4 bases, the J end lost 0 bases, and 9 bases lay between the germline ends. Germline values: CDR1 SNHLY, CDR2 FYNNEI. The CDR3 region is CASSGTRTNYGYTF. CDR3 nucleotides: TGTGCCAGCAGTGGTACCAGGACTAACTATGGCTACACCTTC.

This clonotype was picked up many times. The CDR3 spells CSAEVPGQGGGGGYNEQFF. CDR3 DNA sequence: TGCAGTGCTGAAGTACCGGGACAGGGTGGGGGTGGCGGTTACAATGAGCAGTTCTTC. The V and J genes are TRBV20-1 and TRBJ2-1, with TRBD1 identical over 9 bases. Trimming took 5 bases from V and 4 from J; bases not matched to a gene: 21. This CDR3 spans 19 amino acids. Germline V CDR1 and CDR2: DFQATT, SNEGSKA (reference sequence).

CDR3 nucleotides: TGTGCCAGCAGCCTGCCGGGACTAGCGGGGGGCGGTAGCTCCTACAATGAGCAGTTCTTC. Protein: CASSLPGLAGGGSSYNEQFF. This chain joins TRBV11-3 and TRBJ2-1; TRBD2 agrees at 15 bases. The germline V gene has CDR1 SGHNT and CDR2 YENEEA. With V trimmed by 5 bases and J by 0 bases, 11 bases remained unmatched. This CDR3 comprises 20 residues.

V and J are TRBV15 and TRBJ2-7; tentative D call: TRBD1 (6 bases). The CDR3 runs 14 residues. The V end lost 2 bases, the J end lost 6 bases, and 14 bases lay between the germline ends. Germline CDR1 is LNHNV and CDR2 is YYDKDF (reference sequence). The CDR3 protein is CATSRSQGIFEQYF. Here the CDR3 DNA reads TGTGCCACCAGCAGATCCCAGGGGATCTTCGAGCAGTACTTC.

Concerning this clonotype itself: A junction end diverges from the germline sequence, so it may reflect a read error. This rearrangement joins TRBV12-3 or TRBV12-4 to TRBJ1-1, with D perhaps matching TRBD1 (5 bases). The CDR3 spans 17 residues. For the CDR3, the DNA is TGTGCCAGCAGTTCAACCAGGGCGCTCGAACCGGAGACTGAAGCTTGCTTT. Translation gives CASSSTRALEPETEACF.

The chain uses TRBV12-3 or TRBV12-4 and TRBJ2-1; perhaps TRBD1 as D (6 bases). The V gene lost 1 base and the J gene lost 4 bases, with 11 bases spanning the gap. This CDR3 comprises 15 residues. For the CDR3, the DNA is TGTGCCAGCAGTTTAGATCCGGACAGTTACAATGAGCAGTTCTTC. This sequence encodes CASSLDPDSYNEQFF.

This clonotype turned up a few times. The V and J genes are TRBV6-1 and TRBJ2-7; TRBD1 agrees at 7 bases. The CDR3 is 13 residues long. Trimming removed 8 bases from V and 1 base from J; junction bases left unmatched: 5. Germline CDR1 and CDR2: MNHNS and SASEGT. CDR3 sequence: CASRGQKSYEQYF. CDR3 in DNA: TGTGCCAGCCGGGGACAGAAGTCCTACGAGCAGTACTTC.

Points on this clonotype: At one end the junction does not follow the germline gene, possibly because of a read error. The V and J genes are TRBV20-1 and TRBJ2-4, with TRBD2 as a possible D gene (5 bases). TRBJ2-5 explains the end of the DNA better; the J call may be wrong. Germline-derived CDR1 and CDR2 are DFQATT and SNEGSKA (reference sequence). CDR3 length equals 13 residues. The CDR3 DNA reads TGCAGTTCTAGCCTCAGTGTCCAAGAGACCCAGTACTTC. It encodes CSSSLSVQETQYF.